Shown below are 2 T cell receptor beta chains from a single sample sequenced in a study of cytomegalovirus exposure and HLA in healthy donors. This PCR relied on a set of 60 Vbeta primers and 13 Jbeta primers. Clones were sequenced by immunoSEQ multiplex PCR, and TCRdb holds only the in-frame ones, with some missing. This sample has 120,000 to 150,000 clones, with 80% to 85% found just once. Source material: PBMCs. These receptors were obtained from a female donor in good health and CMV-seronegative.

This clone was picked up one time. The V and J genes are TRBV11-2 and TRBJ2-1; 7 bases map to TRBD2. Germline V CDR1 and CDR2: SGHAT, FQNNGV. The ends lost 2 bases at V and 2 bases at J; junction bases unmatched: 3. The CDR3 extends over 15 amino acids. CDR3 amino acids: CASSLQREPYNEQFF. The CDR3, as DNA: TGTGCCAGCAGCTTACAGCGGGAACCCTACAATGAGCAGTTCTTC.

V is TRBV27 and J is TRBJ1-5; D gene unclear. V was shortened by 0 bases and J by 14 bases, with 17 bases between the two germline ends. This CDR3 spans 14 amino acids. The germline gives CDR1 MNHEY, CDR2 SMNVEV (reference sequence). The CDR3 DNA sequence: TGTGCCAGCAGTTTATCGTTCGGGTTCGAGGCGGAGCATTTT. Encoded protein: CASSLSFGFEAEHF.